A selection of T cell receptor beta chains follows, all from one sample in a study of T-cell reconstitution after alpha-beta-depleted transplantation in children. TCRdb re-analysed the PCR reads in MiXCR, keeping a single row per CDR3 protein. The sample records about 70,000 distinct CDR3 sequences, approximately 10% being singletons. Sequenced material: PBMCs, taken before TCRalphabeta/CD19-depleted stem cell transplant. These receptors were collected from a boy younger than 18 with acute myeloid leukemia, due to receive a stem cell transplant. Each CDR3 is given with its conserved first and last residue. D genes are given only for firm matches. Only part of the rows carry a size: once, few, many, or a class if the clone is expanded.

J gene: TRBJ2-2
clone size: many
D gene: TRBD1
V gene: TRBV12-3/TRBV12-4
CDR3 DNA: TGTGCCAGCAGTTTCAGGGGGCCCGGGGAGCTGTTTTTT
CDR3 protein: CASSFRGPGELFF

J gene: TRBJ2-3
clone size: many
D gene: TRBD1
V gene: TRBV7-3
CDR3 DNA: TGTGCCAGCAGCGCCGATTCCGGGACAGGGGGCTCTAGCACAGATACGCAGTATTTT
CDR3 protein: CASSADSGTGGSSTDTQYF

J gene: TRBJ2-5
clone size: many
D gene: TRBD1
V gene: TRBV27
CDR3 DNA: TGTGCCAGCAGTTTATCGGGACAGGGGAATGCGAAAAGGGGGGAGACCCAGTACTTC
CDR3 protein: CASSLSGQGNAKRGETQYF

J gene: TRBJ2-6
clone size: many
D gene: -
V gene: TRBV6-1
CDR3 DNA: TGTGCCAGCAGTGAGGTTCTCTGTGCAGTTCTCTCTGGGGCCAACGTCCTGACTTTC
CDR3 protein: CASSEVLCAVLSGANVLTF

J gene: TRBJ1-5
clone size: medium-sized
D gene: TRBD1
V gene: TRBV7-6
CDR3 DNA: TGTGCCAGCAGCTTAGGGGGACAGTTAAATCAGCCCCAGCATTTT
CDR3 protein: CASSLGGQLNQPQHF

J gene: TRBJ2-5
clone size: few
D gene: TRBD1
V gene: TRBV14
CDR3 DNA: TGTGCCAGCAGCAAACAGGGGGCGCGGCGGGAGACCCAGTACTTC
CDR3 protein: CASSKQGARRETQYF

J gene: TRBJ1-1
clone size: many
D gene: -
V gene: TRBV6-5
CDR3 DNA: TGTGCCAGCAGTTACTCGGGGGAGGGCCCAGGGACTGAAGCTTTCTTT
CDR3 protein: CASSYSGEGPGTEAFF

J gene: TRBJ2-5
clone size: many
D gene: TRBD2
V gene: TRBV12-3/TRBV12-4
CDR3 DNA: TGTGCCAGCAGTTTAACCGGGGGGGTCGTCGAGACCCAGTACTTC
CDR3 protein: CASSLTGGVVETQYF

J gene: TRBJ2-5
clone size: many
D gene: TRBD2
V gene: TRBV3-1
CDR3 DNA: TGTGCCAGCAGCCAAGATACGGCTAGCGGGGCTCAAGAGACCCAGTACTTC
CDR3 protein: CASSQDTASGAQETQYF

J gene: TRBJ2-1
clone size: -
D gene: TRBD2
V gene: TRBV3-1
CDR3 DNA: TGTGCCAGCAGCCTCCTTAGGGGCGGGAGGCACAATGAGCAGTTCTTC
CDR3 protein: CASSLLRGGRHNEQFF

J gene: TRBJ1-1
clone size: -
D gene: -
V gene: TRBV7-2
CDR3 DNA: TGTGCCAGCAGCTTAGATGTGGGAGGTGGCACTGAAGCTTTCTTT
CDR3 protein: CASSLDVGGGTEAFF

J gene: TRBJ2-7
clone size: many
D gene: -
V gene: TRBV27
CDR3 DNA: TGTGCCAGCAGTTATCCCGAGCAGTACTTC
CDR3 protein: CASSYPEQYF

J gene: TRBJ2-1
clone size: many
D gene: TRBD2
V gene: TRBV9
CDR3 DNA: TGTGCCAGCAGCGACGGACTAGCGGGAGGGTACAATGAGCAGTTCTTC
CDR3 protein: CASSDGLAGGYNEQFF

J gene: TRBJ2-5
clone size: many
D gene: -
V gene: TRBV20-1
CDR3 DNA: TGCAGTGCCCTAATTTTAGGGAACCAAGAGACCCAGTACTTC
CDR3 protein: CSALILGNQETQYF

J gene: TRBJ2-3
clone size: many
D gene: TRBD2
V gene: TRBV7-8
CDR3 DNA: TGTGCCAGCAGCTCCCCTCGCTCGGGGGGGACAGATACGCAGTATTTT
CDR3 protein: CASSSPRSGGTDTQYF

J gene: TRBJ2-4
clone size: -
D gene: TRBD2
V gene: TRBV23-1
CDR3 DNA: TGCGCCAGCAGTCACTCAGGACTAGCGGGATCTCCAGCCAAAAACATTCAGTACTTC
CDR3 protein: CASSHSGLAGSPAKNIQYF

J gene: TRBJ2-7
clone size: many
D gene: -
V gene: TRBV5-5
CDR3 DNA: TGTGCCAGCAGCGCCGGGACCCGGGGGCCCTACGAGCAGTACTTC
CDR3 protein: CASSAGTRGPYEQYF

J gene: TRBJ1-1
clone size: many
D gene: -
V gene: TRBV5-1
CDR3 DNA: TGCGCCAGCAGCTCGGTGGTGCAGGGGAGTACTGAAGCTTTCTTT
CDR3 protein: CASSSVVQGSTEAFF

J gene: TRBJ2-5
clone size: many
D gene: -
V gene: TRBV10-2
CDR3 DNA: TGCGCCAGCAGCCAACTGGGGACGGGCGAAGAGACCCAGTACTTC
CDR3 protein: CASSQLGTGEETQYF

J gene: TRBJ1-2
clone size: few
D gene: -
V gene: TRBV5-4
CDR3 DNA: TGTGCCAGCAGCTTGGACAGGTCCCCTTTAATGGGCTACACCTTC
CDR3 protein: CASSLDRSPLMGYTF

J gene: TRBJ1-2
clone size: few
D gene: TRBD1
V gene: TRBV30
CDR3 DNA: TGTGCCTGCAAGGTAGCCGGGACAGGGGATTATGGCTACACCTTC
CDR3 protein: CACKVAGTGDYGYTF

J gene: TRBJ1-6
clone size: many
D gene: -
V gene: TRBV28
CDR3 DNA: TGTGCCAGCAGCCCAGACACCAACAATTCACCCCTCCACTTT
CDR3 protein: CASSPDTNNSPLHF

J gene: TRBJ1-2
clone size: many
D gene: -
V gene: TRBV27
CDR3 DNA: TGTGCCAGCAGTCCCTTCGGGGCGGGGGCTCCTCTCTATGGCTACACCTTC
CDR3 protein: CASSPFGAGAPLYGYTF

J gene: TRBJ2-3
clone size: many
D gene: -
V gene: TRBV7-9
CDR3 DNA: TGTGCCAGCAGCGGCCCTCTAGATACGCAGTATTTT
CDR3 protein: CASSGPLDTQYF

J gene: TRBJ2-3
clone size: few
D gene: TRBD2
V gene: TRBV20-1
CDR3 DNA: TGCAGTGCTAGCCCCGCCCTAGCGGGCACAGATACGCAGTATTTT
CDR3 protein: CSASPALAGTDTQYF

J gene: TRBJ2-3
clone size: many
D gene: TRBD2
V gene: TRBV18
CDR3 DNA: TGTGCCAGCTCACCCCCGGGACTAGCGGCCACTAAAATACGCACAGATACGCAGTATTTT
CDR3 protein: CASSPPGLAATKIRTDTQYF

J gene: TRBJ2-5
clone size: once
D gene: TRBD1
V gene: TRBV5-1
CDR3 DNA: TGCGCCAGCACCGACAGGGGCGTTGGAGAGACCCAGTACTTC
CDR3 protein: CASTDRGVGETQYF

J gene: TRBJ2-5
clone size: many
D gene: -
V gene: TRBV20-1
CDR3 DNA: TGCAGTGCTGCCATAGCGGTCCAAGAGACCCAGTACTTC
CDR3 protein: CSAAIAVQETQYF

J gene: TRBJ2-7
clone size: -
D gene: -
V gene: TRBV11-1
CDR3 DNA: TGTGCCAGCAGCTTAGAAGGGATCCACGAGCAGTACTTC
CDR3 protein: CASSLEGIHEQYF

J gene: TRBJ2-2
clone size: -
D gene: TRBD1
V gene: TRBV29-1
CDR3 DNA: TGCAGCGTACAAGAAGGGGGCGGGAACACCGGGGAGCTGTTTTTT
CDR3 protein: CSVQEGGGNTGELFF

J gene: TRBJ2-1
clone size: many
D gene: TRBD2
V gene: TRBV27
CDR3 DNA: TGTGCCAGCAGTCCACTAGCGGGGGCTGGTGTCTATGAGCAGTTCTTC
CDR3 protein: CASSPLAGAGVYEQFF

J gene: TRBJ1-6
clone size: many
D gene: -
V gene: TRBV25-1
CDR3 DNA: TGTGCCACCGGTCAGGGGAATTCACCCCTCCACTTT
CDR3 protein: CATGQGNSPLHF

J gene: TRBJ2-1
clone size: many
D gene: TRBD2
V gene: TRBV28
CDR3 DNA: TGTGCCAGCACGACTCGGGGACTAACCTCCTACAATGAGCAGTTCTTC
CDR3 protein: CASTTRGLTSYNEQFF

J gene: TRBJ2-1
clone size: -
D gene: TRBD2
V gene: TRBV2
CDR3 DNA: TGTGCCAGCAATGAGTGGCTAGCGGGATATGAGCAGTTCTTC
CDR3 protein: CASNEWLAGYEQFF

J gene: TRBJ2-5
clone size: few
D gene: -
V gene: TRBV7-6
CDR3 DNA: TGTGCCAGCAGCTTAGAGGGCCGTGGGACCCAGTACTTC
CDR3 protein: CASSLEGRGTQYF

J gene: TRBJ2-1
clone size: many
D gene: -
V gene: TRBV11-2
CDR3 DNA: TGTGCCAGCAGCTTAGGAGTAGGTGAGCAGTTCTTC
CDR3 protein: CASSLGVGEQFF

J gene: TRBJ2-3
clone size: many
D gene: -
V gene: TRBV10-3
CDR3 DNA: TGTGCCTCCCACGGACGAAGCACAGATACGCAGTATTTT
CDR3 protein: CASHGRSTDTQYF

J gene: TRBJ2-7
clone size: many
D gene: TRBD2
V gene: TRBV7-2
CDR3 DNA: TGTGCCAGCAGCGCCGGGAATCTAGCGGGCTTCCTCGAGCAGTACTTC
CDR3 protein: CASSAGNLAGFLEQYF